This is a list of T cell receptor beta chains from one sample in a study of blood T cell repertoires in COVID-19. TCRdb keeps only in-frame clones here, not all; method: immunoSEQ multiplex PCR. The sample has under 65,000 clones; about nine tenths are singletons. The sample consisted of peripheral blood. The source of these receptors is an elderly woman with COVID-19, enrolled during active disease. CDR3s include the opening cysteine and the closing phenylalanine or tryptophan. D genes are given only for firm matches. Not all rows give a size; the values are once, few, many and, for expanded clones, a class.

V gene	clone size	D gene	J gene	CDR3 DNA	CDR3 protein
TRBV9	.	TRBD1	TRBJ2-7	TGTGCCAGCAGCGGCGGCTCGGACAGGTCGAGGGAGCAGTACTTC	CASSGGSDRSREQYF
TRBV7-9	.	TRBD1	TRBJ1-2	TGTGCCAGCAGCCAAGGACAGGGGCAGGATGGCTACACCTTC	CASSQGQGQDGYTF
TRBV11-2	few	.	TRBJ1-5	TGTGCCAGCAGCCCCCCGGGGGTCTCTCAGCCCCAGCATTTT	CASSPPGVSQPQHF
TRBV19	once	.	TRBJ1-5	TGTGCCAGTAGTCCACCCGGGGCGACAGGAAATCAGCCCCAGCATTTT	CASSPPGATGNQPQHF
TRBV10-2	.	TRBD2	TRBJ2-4	TGCGCCAGCAGGACTAGCGGGGGGGATGTCACCAAAAACATTCAGTACTTC	CASRTSGGDVTKNIQYF
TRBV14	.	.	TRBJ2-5	TGTGCCAGCAGCCAAGGTCAGGGTCGAGAGACCCAGTACTTC	CASSQGQGRETQYF
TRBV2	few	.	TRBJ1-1	TGTGCCAGCAGGGGACAACCGAACACTGAAGCTTTCTTT	CASRGQPNTEAFF
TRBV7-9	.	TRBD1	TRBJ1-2	TGTGCCAGCAGCTCCGGGACAGGGTCATGGTACACCTTC	CASSSGTGSWYTF
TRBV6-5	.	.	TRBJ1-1	TGTGCCAGCAGTTACTCCCCCAGGGCAAGGTCCGGAGCTTTCTTT	CASSYSPRARSGAFF
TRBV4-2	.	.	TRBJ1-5	TGTGCCAGCAGCCAAGATAGTGATCAGCCCCAGCATTTT	CASSQDSDQPQHF
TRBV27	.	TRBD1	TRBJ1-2	TGTGCCAGCAGTCCAACGGGACAGGGGGCCGTTGGCTACACCTTC	CASSPTGQGAVGYTF
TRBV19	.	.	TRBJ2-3	TGTGCCAGTAGTAACTCGCCCAGCACAGATACGCAGTATTTT	CASSNSPSTDTQYF
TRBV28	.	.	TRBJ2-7	TGTGCCAGCAGTTTATGGGCACAGGGTTACGAGCAGTACTTC	CASSLWAQGYEQYF
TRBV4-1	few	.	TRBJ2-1	TGCGCCAGCCAAAGCCAACCAGGTCCCCTCAATGAGCAGTTCTTC	CASQSQPGPLNEQFF
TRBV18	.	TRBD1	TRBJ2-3	TGTGCCAGCTCACAGACAGGGACCACAGATACGCAGTATTTT	CASSQTGTTDTQYF
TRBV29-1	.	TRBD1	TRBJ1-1	TGCAGCGTGGACAGGGGCCAATCTGAAGCTTTCTTT	CSVDRGQSEAFF
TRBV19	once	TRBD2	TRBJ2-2	TGTGCCAGTAGTATAAGGGGACTAGCGGGGAACACCGGGGAGCTGTTTTTT	CASSIRGLAGNTGELFF
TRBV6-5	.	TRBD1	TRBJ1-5	TGTGCCAGCAGCCGGACAGGCCGCAATCAGCCCCAGCATTTT	CASSRTGRNQPQHF
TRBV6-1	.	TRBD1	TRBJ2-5	TGTGCCAGCAGTGACGAACAGGGGCGAATTCAAGAGACCCAGTACTTC	CASSDEQGRIQETQYF
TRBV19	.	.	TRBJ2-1	TGTGCCAGTAGCCATACAGGGTGGGTCTACAATGAGCAGTTCTTC	CASSHTGWVYNEQFF
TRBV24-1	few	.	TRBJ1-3	TGTGCCCCAGGGACACCCTCCGGAAACACCATATATTTT	CAPGTPSGNTIYF
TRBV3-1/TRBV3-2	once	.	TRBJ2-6	TGTGCCAGCAGTCGCGGAACCCCTGGGGCCAACGTCCTGACTTTC	CASSRGTPGANVLTF
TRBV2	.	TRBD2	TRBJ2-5	TGTGCCAGCAGGGGGACTAGCGTAGAGACCCAGTACTTC	CASRGTSVETQYF
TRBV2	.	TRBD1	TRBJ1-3	TGTGCCAGCACCGGACAGGGGAGGAACACCATATATTTT	CASTGQGRNTIYF
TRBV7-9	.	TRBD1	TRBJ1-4	TGTGCCAGCAGCTCAGACAGAGGGGGCGAGGGAAAACTGTTTTTT	CASSSDRGGEGKLFF
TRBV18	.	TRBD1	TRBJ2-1	TGTGCCAGCTCGCTTCCCCTGGGTCCGGGACAGACCTACAATGAGCAGTTCTTC	CASSLPLGPGQTYNEQFF
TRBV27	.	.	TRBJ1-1	TGTGCCAGCACCCCAGTAGGGGGTTTCACTGAAGCTTTCTTT	CASTPVGGFTEAFF
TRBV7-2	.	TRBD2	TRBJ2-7	TGTGCCAGCAGCACGGGACTAGCGGGGGGCCCCAGCTACGAGCAGTACTTC	CASSTGLAGGPSYEQYF
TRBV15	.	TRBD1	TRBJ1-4	TGTGCCACCAGCACGACCCCCGGGACAGGGAACGAAAAACTGTTTTTT	CATSTTPGTGNEKLFF
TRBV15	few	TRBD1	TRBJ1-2	TGTGCCACCAGACAAGGGGGCCTGGGCTATGGCTACACCTTC	CATRQGGLGYGYTF
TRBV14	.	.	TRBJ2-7	TGTGCCAGCAGCCAACCAGGTTCGGCGACCTACGAGCAGTACTTC	CASSQPGSATYEQYF
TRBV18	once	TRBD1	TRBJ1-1	TGTGCCAGCTCACTCCGACAGGGGACTGAAGCTTTCTTT	CASSLRQGTEAFF
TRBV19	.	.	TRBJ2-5	.	CASSGLSWETQYF
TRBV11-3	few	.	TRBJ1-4	TGTGCCAGCAGCCCTCCCGGGTACACGCCCGGGATTGGTGAAAAACTGTTTTTT	CASSPPGYTPGIGEKLFF
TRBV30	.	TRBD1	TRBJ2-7	TGTGCCTGGAGCGGGACAGTCTACGAGCAGTACTTC	CAWSGTVYEQYF
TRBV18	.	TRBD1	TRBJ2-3	TGTGCCAGCTCACCAAGGGGACAGCGCACAGATACGCAGTATTTT	CASSPRGQRTDTQYF
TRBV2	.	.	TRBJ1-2	TGTGCCAGCACGCGCGGGGGAACTAACTATGGCTACACCTTC	CASTRGGTNYGYTF
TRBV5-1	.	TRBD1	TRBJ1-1	TGCGCCAGCAGCGCGATACAGGGGGCGCGGACTGAAGCTTTCTTT	CASSAIQGARTEAFF
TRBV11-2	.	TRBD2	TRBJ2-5	TGTGCCAGCAGCTGGGGACTAGCGGGGGTTCAAGAGACCCAGTACTTC	CASSWGLAGVQETQYF
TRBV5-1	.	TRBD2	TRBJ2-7	TGCGCCAGCAGCCTTAAGACTAGCGGGGGAACCTACGAGCAGTACTTC	CASSLKTSGGTYEQYF
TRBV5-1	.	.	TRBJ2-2	TGCGCCAGCAGCTTGGGACAGACGAACACCGGGGAGCTGTTTTTT	CASSLGQTNTGELFF